These 14 T cell receptor beta chains share one sample of origin, sequenced in a study of graft-versus-host responses after intestinal transplantation (dated by TCRdb to 2020 to 2022). The method behind the library was the immunoSEQ multiplex PCR assay. TCRdb retrieved this table from immuneACCESS and kept in-frame rearrangements only. Not all clones are present; in checked studies, unresolved V genes account for under half, and no reason is known for the remainder. The table for this sample lists approximately 37,000 clones; roughly 91% of them were counted only once. The ten largest clones take up approximately 7.1% of the sample. The sample consisted of PBMCs, taken 267 days after transplant. These receptors originate from a human patient who received an intestinal transplant, so some T cells may come from the graft donor.

The chain links TRBV29-1 to TRBJ2-7, with 7 bases that match TRBD1. The J segment lost 2 bases and the V segment lost 5 bases, leaving 6 bases of the junction unmatched. The CDR3 has 13 residues. Germline V gene sequence: CDR1 SQVTM, CDR2 ANQGSEA. Here the CDR3 DNA reads TGCAGCGTTAAGGGACAGCCAGCCTACGAGCAGTACTTC. Protein: CSVKGQPAYEQYF.

The CDR3: CASSLPGGRNQPQHF. The CDR3 DNA is TGTGCCAGCAGCTTGCCGGGGGGCCGAAATCAGCCCCAGCATTTT. The genes are TRBV5-8 and TRBJ1-5; TRBD1 might be the D (6 bases). The germline V and J ends were trimmed by 1 base and 4 bases, with 12 bases remaining between them. Germline CDR1 is SGHTS and CDR2 is YDEGEE. This CDR3 comprises 15 residues.

This chain uses TRBV15 with TRBJ2-3; the match to TRBD2 covers 11 bases. CDR3 length equals 17 residues. V shed 1 base, J shed 4 bases, and the junction held 7 bases outside the gene matches. Germline V gives CDR1 LNHNV, CDR2 YYDKDF (reference sequence). CDR3 in amino acids: CATSRGETSGVSDTQYF. DNA for the CDR3: TGTGCCACCAGCAGAGGGGAGACTAGCGGGGTATCAGATACGCAGTATTTT.

The chain uses TRBV7-8 and TRBJ1-2; maybe TRBD1 (6 bases). Germline V gene data show CDR1 as SGHVS and CDR2 as FQNEAQ. With 1 base removed from V and 8 bases from J, the gap between germline ends came to 11 bases. The CDR3 is 13 amino acids. The chain's CDR3 is CASSLDRAEGYTF. CDR3 bases: TGTGCCAGCAGCTTAGACAGGGCGGAGGGCTACACCTTC.

The rearrangement uses TRBV2 and TRBJ1-6; 9 bases agree with TRBD1. The CDR3 extends over 17 amino acids. CDR1 is SNHLY, CDR2 FYNNEI, per germline. V lost 8 bases and J lost 4; bases outside the gene matches: 12. The CDR3 loop reads CASLPGTGIVYNSPLHF. The CDR3 nucleotides are TGTGCCAGCCTTCCTGGGACAGGGATCGTTTATAATTCACCCCTCCACTTT.

This clone was seen only once. The chain combines TRBV27 with TRBJ2-5, with 7 bases fitting TRBD1. Germline CDR1 is MNHEY and CDR2 is SMNVEV (reference sequence). The CDR3 has 15 amino acids. The ends lost 0 bases at V and 2 bases at J; junction bases unmatched: 3. The CDR3 loop reads CASSLSTGNQETQYF. CDR3 in DNA: TGTGCCAGCAGTTTATCGACAGGGAATCAAGAGACCCAGTACTTC.

The CDR3 reads CASSQELGSGNTIYF. In nucleotides, the CDR3 is TGTGCCAGCAGCCAAGAACTGGGCTCTGGAAACACCATATATTTT. The chain carries TRBV4-2 and TRBJ1-3; D is undetermined. V lost 0 bases, J lost 0 bases, and 6 bases lay in between. Germline V CDR1 and CDR2: LGHNA, YNFKEQ. This CDR3 has 15 residues.

This clone showed up just once. This chain joins TRBV7-9 and TRBJ1-1; no definite D call. The CDR3 is 17 amino acids. The V end lost 2 bases, the J end lost 1 base, and 17 bases lay between the germline ends. Germline assignment: CDR1 SEHNR and CDR2 FQNEAQ (reference sequence). This CDR3 reads CASSLPVGEGPNTEAFF. As DNA, the CDR3 is TGTGCCAGCAGCTTACCCGTTGGGGAGGGCCCGAACACTGAAGCTTTCTTT.

The V gene is TRBV5-5, the J gene TRBJ1-2; maybe TRBD1 (5 bases). Germline assignment: CDR1 SGHKS and CDR2 YYEKEE (reference sequence). Trimming left V 0 bases short and J 8 bases short, with 11 bases between. This CDR3 has 13 residues. The CDR3 is CASSLEGILGYTF. The CDR3, as DNA: TGTGCCAGCAGCTTGGAGGGGATTTTAGGCTACACCTTC.

The chain employs TRBV4-1 and TRBJ2-7, with D possibly matching TRBD1 (5 bases). The germline V gene has CDR1 MGHRA and CDR2 YSYEKL. Between the trimmed V and J ends, which lost 1 base and 0 bases, there was a span of 10 bases. The CDR3 extends over 15 amino acids. CDR3 sequence (DNA): TGCGCCAGCAGCCAAGCCAAGGGGCTCTCCTACGAGCAGTACTTC. Its protein product is CASSQAKGLSYEQYF.

This chain links TRBV5-6 with TRBJ1-2, with 7 bases fitting TRBD1. J was trimmed by 3 bases and V by 7 bases; bases with no gene match: 12. The CDR3 contains 15 residues. CDR1 is SGHDT and CDR2 is YYEEEE in the germline V gene. CDR3 amino acids: CASHSTRQGDYGYTF. Here the CDR3 DNA reads TGTGCCAGCCACTCCACCCGACAGGGAGACTATGGCTACACCTTC.

This sequence joins TRBV2 and TRBJ2-7; TRBD1 agrees at 7 bases. V lost 6 bases, J lost 1 base, and 0 bases stayed unmatched. In germline, CDR1 is SNHLY, CDR2 FYNNEI. This CDR3 comprises 12 residues. The CDR3, as DNA: TGTGCCAGCAGGGGACAGTCCTACGAGCAGTACTTC. It yields the protein CASRGQSYEQYF. Drawing the rest from reference TRBV2 and TRBJ2-7, the complete variable domain is EPEVTQTPSHQVTQMGQEVILRCVPISNHLYFYWYRQILGQKVEFLVSFYNNEISEKSEIFDDQFSVERPDGSNFTLKIRSTKLEDSAMYFCASRGQSYEQYFGPGTRLTVT.

This clone occurred a few times. The chain uses TRBV6-1 and TRBJ2-3, with 14 bases aligning to TRBD2. The germline V gene has CDR1 MNHNS and CDR2 SASEGT. The CDR3 contains 15 residues. Germline trimming cut 4 bases from V and 4 bases from J; bases unmatched to any gene: 1. CDR3 nucleotide sequence: TGTGCCAGCAGTGGACTAGCGGGGGGGCCAGATACGCAGTATTTT. Its protein is CASSGLAGGPDTQYF.

The chain employs TRBV14 and TRBJ2-7; D is perhaps TRBD1 (5 bases). In germline, CDR1 is SGHDN, CDR2 FVKESK. This CDR3 is built from 14 residues. Trimming cost V 0 bases and J 7 bases, with 13 bases left between them. CDR3 amino acids: CASSQDGRVGEQYF. CDR3 nucleotides: TGTGCCAGCAGCCAAGATGGCAGGGTAGGGGAGCAGTACTTC.